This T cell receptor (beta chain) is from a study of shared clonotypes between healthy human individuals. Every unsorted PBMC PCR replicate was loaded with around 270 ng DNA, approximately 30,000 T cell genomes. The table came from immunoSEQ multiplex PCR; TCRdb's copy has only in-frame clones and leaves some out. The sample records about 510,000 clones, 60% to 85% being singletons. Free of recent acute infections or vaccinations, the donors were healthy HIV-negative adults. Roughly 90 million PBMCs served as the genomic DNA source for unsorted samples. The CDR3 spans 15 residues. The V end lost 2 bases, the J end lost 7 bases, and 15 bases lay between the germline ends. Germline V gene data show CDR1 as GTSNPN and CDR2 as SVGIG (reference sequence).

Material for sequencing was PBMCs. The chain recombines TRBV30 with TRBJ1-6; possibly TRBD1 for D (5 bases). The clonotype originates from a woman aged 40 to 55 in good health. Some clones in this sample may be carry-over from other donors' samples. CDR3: CAWSSIGTANSPLHF. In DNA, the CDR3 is TGTGCCTGGAGTTCCATCGGGACCGCGAATTCACCCCTCCACTTT.